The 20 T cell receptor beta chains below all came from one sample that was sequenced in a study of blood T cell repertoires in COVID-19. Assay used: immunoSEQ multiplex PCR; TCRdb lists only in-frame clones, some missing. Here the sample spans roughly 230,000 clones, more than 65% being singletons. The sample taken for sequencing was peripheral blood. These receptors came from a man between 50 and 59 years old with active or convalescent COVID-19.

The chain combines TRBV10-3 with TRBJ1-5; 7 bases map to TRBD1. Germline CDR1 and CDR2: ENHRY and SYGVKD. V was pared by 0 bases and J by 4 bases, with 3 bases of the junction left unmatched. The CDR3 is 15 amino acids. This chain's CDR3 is CAISESAGGNQPQHF. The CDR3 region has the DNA TGTGCCATCAGTGAGTCCGCAGGGGGGAATCAGCCCCAGCATTTT.

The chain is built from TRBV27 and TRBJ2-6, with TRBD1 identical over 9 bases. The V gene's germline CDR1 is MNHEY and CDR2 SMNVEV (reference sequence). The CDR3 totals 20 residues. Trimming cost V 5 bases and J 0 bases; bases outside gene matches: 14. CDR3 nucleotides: TGTGCCAGCAGTCCCTATTATCCGGGACAGGGAACCTCTGGGGCCAACGTCCTGACTTTC. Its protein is CASSPYYPGQGTSGANVLTF.

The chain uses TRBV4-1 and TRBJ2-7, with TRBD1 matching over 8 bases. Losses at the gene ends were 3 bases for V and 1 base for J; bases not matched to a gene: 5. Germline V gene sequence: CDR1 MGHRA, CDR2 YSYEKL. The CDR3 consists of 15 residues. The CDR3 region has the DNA TGCGCCAGCAGCCACACAGGGGGGAGATCCTACGAGCAGTACTTC. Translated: CASSHTGGRSYEQYF.

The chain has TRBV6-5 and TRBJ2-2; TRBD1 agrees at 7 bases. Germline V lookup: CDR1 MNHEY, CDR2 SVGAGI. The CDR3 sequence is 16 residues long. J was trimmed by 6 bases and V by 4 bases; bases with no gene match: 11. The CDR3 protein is CASSSTGARTSGELFF. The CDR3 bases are TGTGCCAGCAGTTCCACAGGGGCTCGAACCTCCGGGGAGCTGTTTTTT.

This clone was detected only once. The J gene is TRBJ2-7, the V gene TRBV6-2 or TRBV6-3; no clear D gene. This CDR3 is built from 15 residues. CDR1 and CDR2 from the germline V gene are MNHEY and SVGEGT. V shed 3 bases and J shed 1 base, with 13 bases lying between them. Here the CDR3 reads CASSYSELRSYEQYF. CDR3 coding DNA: TGTGCCAGCAGTTATTCGGAACTGAGGTCCTACGAGCAGTACTTC.

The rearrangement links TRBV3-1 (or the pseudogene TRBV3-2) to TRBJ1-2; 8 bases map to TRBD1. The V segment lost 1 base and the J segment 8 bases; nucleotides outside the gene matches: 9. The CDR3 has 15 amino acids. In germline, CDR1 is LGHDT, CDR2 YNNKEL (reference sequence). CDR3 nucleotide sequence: TGTGCCAGCAGCCAAGTCGTGGACAGGGTCGGGGGCTACACCTTC. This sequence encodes CASSQVVDRVGGYTF.

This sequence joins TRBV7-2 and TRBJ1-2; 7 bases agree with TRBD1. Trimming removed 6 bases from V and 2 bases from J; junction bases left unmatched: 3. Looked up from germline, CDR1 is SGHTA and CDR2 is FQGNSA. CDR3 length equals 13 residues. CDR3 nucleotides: TGTGCCAGCAGTCTACAGGGGAACTATGGCTACACCTTC. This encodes CASSLQGNYGYTF.

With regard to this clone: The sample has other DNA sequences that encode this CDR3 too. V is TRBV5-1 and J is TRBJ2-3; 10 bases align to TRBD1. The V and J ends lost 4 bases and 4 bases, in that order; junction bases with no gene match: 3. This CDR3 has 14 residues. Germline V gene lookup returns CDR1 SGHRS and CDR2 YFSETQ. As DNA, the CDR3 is TGCGCCAGCAGCCCTGGACAGGGGGCAGATACGCAGTATTTT. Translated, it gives CASSPGQGADTQYF.

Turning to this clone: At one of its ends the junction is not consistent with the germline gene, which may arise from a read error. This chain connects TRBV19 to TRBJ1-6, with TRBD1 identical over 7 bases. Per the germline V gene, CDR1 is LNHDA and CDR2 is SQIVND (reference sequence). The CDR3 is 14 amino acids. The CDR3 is CASIEGAFNSPLHF. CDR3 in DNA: TGTGCCAGTATCGAGGGGGCTTTCAATTCACCCCTTCACTTT.

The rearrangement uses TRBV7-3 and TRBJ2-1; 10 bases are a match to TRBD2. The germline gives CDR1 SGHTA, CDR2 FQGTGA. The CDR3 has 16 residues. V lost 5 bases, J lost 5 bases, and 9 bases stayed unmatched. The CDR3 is CASSRMGTSAHNEQFF. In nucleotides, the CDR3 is TGTGCCAGCAGCCGTATGGGGACTAGCGCCCACAATGAGCAGTTCTTC.

This chain's CDR3 is CASKRQAANYGYTF. CDR3 DNA: TGTGCCTCGAAGCGGCAGGCCGCTAACTATGGCTACACCTTC. The chain joins TRBV27 to TRBJ1-2, with no clear D. With 11 bases removed from V and 0 bases from J, the gap between germline ends came to 16 bases. The germline gives CDR1 MNHEY, CDR2 SMNVEV (reference sequence). The length of the CDR3 is 14 residues.

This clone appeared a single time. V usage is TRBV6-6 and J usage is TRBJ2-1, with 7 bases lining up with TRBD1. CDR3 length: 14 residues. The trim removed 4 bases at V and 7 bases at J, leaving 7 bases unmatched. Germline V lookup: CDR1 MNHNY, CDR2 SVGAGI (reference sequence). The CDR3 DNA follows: TGTGCCAGCAGTTCACCGGGACAGTCGAATGAGCAGTTCTTC. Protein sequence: CASSSPGQSNEQFF.

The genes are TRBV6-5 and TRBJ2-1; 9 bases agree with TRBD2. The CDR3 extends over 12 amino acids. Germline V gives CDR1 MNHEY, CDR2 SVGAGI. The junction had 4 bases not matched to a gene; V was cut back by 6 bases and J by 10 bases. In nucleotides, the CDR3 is TGTGCCAGCAGCGGGACTAGCTGGGAGCAGTTCTTC. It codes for CASSGTSWEQFF.

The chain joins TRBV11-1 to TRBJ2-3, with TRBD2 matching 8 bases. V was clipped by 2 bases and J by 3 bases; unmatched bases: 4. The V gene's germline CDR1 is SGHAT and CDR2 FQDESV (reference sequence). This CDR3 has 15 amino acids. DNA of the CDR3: TGTGCCAGCAGCTTAACGGGGGGGCCAACAGATACGCAGTATTTT. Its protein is CASSLTGGPTDTQYF.

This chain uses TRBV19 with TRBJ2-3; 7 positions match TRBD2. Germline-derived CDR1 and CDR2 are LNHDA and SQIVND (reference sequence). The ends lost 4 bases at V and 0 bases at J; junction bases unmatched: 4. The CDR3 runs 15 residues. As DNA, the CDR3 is TGTGCCAGTAGTAAGACTAGCCCAAGCACAGATACGCAGTATTTT. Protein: CASSKTSPSTDTQYF.

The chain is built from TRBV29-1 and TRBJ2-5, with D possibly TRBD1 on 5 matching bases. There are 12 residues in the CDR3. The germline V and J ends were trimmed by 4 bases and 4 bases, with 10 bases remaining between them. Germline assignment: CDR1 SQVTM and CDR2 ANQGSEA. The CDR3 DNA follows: TGCAGCGTTGGGTGGCAGGGAGAGACCCAGTACTTC. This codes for CSVGWQGETQYF.

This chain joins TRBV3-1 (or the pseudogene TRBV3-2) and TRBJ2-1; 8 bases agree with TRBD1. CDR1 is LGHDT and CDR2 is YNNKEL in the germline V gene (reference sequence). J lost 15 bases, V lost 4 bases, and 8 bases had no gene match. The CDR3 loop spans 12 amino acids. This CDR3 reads CASSPGGNLWFF. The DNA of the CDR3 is TGTGCCAGCAGCCCAGGGGGCAATCTATGGTTCTTC.

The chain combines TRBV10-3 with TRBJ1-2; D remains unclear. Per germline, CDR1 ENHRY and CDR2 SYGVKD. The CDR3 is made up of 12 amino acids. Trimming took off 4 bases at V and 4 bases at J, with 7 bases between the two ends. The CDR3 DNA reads TGTGCCATCAGTGCGGGGATCTATGGCTACACCTTC. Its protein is CAISAGIYGYTF.

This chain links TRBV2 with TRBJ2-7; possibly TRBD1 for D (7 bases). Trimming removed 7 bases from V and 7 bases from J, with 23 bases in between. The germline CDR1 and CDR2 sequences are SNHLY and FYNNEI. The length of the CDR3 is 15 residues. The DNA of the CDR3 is TGTGCCAGCATCCCAGGGGGAGGAGGGAGTTATGAGCAGTACTTC. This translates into CASIPGGGGSYEQYF.

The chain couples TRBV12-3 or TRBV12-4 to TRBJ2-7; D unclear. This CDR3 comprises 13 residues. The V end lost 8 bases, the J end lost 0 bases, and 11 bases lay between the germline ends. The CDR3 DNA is TGTGCCAGCGGTCGAGGCCACTCCTACGAGCAGTACTTC. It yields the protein CASGRGHSYEQYF.